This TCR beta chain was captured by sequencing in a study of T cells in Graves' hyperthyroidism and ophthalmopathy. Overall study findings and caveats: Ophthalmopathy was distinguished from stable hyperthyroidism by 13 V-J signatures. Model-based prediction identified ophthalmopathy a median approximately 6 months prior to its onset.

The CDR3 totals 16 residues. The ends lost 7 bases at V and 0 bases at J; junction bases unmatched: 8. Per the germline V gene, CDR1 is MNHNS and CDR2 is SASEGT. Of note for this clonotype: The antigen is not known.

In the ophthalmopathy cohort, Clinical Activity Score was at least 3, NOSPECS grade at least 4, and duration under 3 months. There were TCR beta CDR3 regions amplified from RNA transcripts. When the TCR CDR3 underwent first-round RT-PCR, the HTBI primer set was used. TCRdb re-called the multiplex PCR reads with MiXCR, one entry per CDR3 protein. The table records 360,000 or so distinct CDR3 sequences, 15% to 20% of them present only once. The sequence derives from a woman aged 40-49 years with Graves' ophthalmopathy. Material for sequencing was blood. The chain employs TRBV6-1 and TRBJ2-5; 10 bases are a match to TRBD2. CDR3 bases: TGTGCCAGCACTCCGGGTCTAGCGGGGGACCAAGAGACCCAGTACTTC. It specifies CASTPGLAGDQETQYF.